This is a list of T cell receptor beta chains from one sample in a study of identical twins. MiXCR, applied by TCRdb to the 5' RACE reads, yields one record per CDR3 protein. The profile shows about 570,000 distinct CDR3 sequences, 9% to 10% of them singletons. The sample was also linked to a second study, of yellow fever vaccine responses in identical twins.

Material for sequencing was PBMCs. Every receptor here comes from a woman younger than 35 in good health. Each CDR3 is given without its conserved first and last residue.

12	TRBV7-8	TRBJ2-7	ASSSWTSGYEQY
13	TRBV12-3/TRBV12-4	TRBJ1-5	ASSLYRGYNQPQH
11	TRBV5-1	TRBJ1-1	ASSSGQFTEAF
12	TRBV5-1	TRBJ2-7	ANPTDRGLYEQY
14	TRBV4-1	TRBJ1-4	ASSQDYTADYEKLF
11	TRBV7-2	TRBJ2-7	ASSSNRVDEQY
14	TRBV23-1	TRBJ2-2	ASSRARTVNTGELF
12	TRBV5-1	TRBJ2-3	ASSRQGAPDTQY
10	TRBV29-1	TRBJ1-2	SVETGWNGYT
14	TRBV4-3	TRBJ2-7	ASSSEVGGLGYEQY
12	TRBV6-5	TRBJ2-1	ASSFSGEYNEQF